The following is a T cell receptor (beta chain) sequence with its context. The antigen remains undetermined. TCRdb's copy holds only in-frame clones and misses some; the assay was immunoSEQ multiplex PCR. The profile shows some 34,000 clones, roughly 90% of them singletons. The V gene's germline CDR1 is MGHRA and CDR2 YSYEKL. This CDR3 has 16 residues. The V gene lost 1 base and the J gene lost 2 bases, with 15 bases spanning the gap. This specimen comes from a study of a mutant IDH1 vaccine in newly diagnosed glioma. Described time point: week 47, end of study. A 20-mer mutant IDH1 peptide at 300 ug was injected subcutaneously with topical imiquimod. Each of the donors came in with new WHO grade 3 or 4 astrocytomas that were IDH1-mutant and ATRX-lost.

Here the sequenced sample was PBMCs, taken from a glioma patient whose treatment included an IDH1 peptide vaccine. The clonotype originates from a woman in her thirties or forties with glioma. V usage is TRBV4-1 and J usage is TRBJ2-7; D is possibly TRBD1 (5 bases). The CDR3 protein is CASSQGWGRETYEQYF. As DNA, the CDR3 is TGCGCCAGCAGCCAAGGATGGGGCAGGGAAACCTACGAGCAGTACTTC.